This T cell receptor (beta chain) was recovered during a study of OX40 agonist ivuxolimab in advanced cancers. Sequencing was performed with immunoSEQ multiplex PCR; in TCRdb, only in-frame clones are kept and a portion is missing. Of about 69,000 clones in the sample, 90% are singletons; the top ten hold about 10%. V gave up 1 base and J gave up 8 bases; unmatched junction bases: 10. The CDR3 is 15 amino acids. Germline V lookup: CDR1 SGHRS, CDR2 YFSETQ. This TCR was recovered from an adult with an advanced solid tumor such as melanoma, head and neck, liver or kidney cancer. Sequenced here: CD4+ or CD8+ T cells sorted from blood, sampled in a trial of the OX40 agonist ivuxolimab. This sequence joins TRBV5-1 and TRBJ1-2; 8 bases are shared with TRBD1. The CDR3: CASSLLQGEVDGYTF. DNA for the CDR3: TGCGCCAGCAGCTTGTTACAGGGGGAAGTGGACGGCTACACCTTC.